This paragraph reports one T cell receptor (beta chain). Its antigen is still unknown. From germline, CDR1 is MNHEY and CDR2 SVGEGT. The CDR3 is 16 residues long. V lost 1 base to trimming and J lost 6 bases; unmatched junction nucleotides: 11. The data belong to a study of T cells in Graves' hyperthyroidism and ophthalmopathy. General study results and limits: By a 13 V-J model, ophthalmopathy was set apart from stable hyperthyroidism.

Amplification of TCR beta CDR3 regions used RNA as the template. Researchers ran a first-round RT-PCR on the TCR CDR3 using the HTBI primer set. One entry per CDR3 protein, called by TCRdb with MiXCR from the multiplex PCR reads. This repertoire shows 490,000 or so distinct CDR3 sequences, 22% found once; its top ten account for about 49%. Duration under 3 months, a NOSPECS grade of at least 4, and a Clinical Activity Score of at least 3 characterized the ophthalmopathy patients. The authors obtained PBMCs from more than 8 ml of fresh peripheral blood. The J gene is TRBJ2-7, the V gene TRBV6-2 or TRBV6-3; 8 bases align to TRBD2. The sequenced material came from blood. This sequence was found in a woman in her seventies with Graves' ophthalmopathy. CDR3 protein: CASSYWKPGLVREQYF. The CDR3 region has the DNA TGTGCCAGCAGTTACTGGAAACCGGGACTAGTGCGCGAGCAGTACTTC.